The 24 T cell receptor beta chains below all came from one sample that was sequenced in a study of chemoradiotherapy in HPV16-positive cancers. Measured with immunoSEQ multiplex PCR; TCRdb has only the in-frame clones, and not every one. The data contain about 2,900 clones, roughly 88% of them seen just once; the ten biggest clones take up 3.8%. The sample in question was tumor tissue, obtained from a patient who underwent chemoradiotherapy. Receptor source: a human donor with HPV-associated anogenital cancer.

The CDR3 protein is CASSQDLAGGPRQETQYF. The CDR3, as DNA: TGTGCCAGCAGCCAAGATCTAGCGGGAGGCCCTAGACAAGAGACCCAGTACTTC. The chain uses TRBV4-2 and TRBJ2-5, with 11 positions matching TRBD2. Germline lookup yields CDR1 LGHNA and CDR2 YNFKEQ. Unmatched junction bases numbered 8, after V lost 0 bases and J lost 2 bases. The CDR3 has 18 residues.

With respect to this clone: The germline gene is not matched at one end of the junction; a read error may be the cause. The chain has TRBV7-2 and TRBJ2-2, with 9 bases aligning to TRBD1. The germline gives CDR1 SGHTA, CDR2 FQGNSA. This CDR3 contains 13 residues. The CDR3 here is CASSLEPTGGLFF. The CDR3 DNA sequence: TGTGCCAGCAGCTTAGAACCGACAGGGGGGCTGTTTTTT. Full variable domain (rest looked up from reference TRBV7-2 and TRBJ2-2): GAGVSQSPSNKVTEKGKDVELRCDPISGHTALYWYRQSLGQGLEFLIYFQGNSAPDKSGLPSDRFSAERTGGSVSTLTIQRTQQEDSAVYLCASSLEPTGGLFFGEGSRLTVL.

J is TRBJ2-6 and V is TRBV4-3; D may be TRBD2 (5 bases). The V end was cut by 0 bases, the J end by 0 bases, with 9 bases between. Looked up from germline, CDR1 is LGHNA and CDR2 is YSLEER. The CDR3 has 17 residues. This chain's CDR3 is CASSQEEGISGANVLTF. CDR3 in DNA: TGCGCCAGCAGCCAAGAAGAGGGAATCTCTGGGGCCAACGTCCTGACTTTC.

This sequence joins TRBV27 and TRBJ1-4; D is unresolved. The V gene lost 1 base and the J gene lost 8 bases, with 11 bases spanning the gap. The CDR3 extends over 14 amino acids. Germline V gene data show CDR1 as MNHEY and CDR2 as SMNVEV (reference sequence). This CDR3 reads CASSLFRDSEKLFF. The CDR3 nucleotides are TGTGCCAGCAGTTTATTCCGAGATTCGGAAAAACTGTTTTTT. Based on the CDR3 plus reference TRBV27 and TRBJ1-4, the full variable domain is EAQVTQNPRYLITVTGKKLTVTCSQNMNHEYMSWYRQDPGLGLRQIYYSMNVEVTDKGDVPEGYKVSRKEKRNFPLILESPSPNQTSLYFCASSLFRDSEKLFFGSGTQLSVL.

V is TRBV7-6 and J is TRBJ1-2; TRBD1 might be the D (5 bases). This CDR3 comprises 12 residues. V was clipped by 5 bases and J by 4 bases, with 8 bases between them. Per the germline V gene, CDR1 is SGHVS and CDR2 is FNYEAQ. The CDR3 region is CASSAGGYGYTF. The CDR3 DNA reads TGTGCCAGCAGCGCGGGGGGCTATGGCTACACCTTC.

This chain uses TRBV5-1 with TRBJ2-3; the match to TRBD1 covers 9 bases. Germline CDR1 is SGHRS and CDR2 is YFSETQ. J was trimmed by 4 bases and V by 3 bases; bases with no gene match: 3. The CDR3 covers 14 residues. For the CDR3, the DNA is TGCGCCAGCAGCTCGGGACAGGGCCCAGATACGCAGTATTTT. It specifies CASSSGQGPDTQYF.

The V gene is TRBV19, the J gene TRBJ1-5, with D hard to call. The CDR3 is 13 amino acids. The V gene's germline CDR1 is LNHDA and CDR2 SQIVND (reference sequence). Deletions cut 2 bases from V and 4 bases from J, with 6 bases between. CDR3 amino acids: CASSIKSNQPQHF. CDR3 nucleotide sequence: TGTGCCAGTAGTATAAAGTCGAATCAGCCCCAGCATTTT.

This chain uses TRBV15 with TRBJ2-7; the D gene is possibly TRBD1 (6 bases). With 3 bases removed from V and 4 bases from J, the gap between germline ends came to 13 bases. The CDR3 consists of 14 residues. Germline assignment: CDR1 LNHNV and CDR2 YYDKDF (reference sequence). The DNA for the CDR3 is TGTGCCACCAGCAGCTCCGGGACACTTTACGAGCAGTACTTC. Its protein product is CATSSSGTLYEQYF. The entire variable domain, with the rest obtained from reference TRBV15 and TRBJ2-7, is as follows: DAMVIQNPRYQVTQFGKPVTLSCSQTLNHNVMYWYQQKSSQAPKLLFHYYDKDFNNEADTPDNFQSRRPNTSFCFLDIRSPGLGDTAMYLCATSSSGTLYEQYFGPGTRLTVT.

The J gene is TRBJ1-2, the V gene TRBV19, with D possibly TRBD1 on 5 matching bases. Germline CDR1 LNHDA, CDR2 SQIVND (reference sequence). V was trimmed by 5 bases and J by 2 bases, leaving 9 bases between them. The CDR3 runs to 13 residues. The DNA of the CDR3 is TGTGCCAGTAGTTCGGGACCGAACTATGGCTACACCTTC. This encodes CASSSGPNYGYTF.

This chain uses TRBV14 with TRBJ2-7, with D unresolved. The CDR3 loop spans 15 amino acids. Germline CDR1 and CDR2: SGHDN and FVKESK. Trimming removed 0 bases from V and 4 bases from J, with 13 bases in between. The CDR3 reads CASSQDPGVVYEQYF. CDR3 coding DNA: TGTGCCAGCAGCCAAGACCCCGGTGTAGTGTACGAGCAGTACTTC.

This sequence joins TRBV12-5 and TRBJ1-3; D gene unclear. The CDR3 spans 13 residues. CDR1 and CDR2 from the germline V gene are LGHNT and FRNRAP. The ends were cut back, 5 bases at V and 0 bases at J, with 5 bases in the middle. The CDR3, as DNA: TGTGCTAGTGGTCCGGCCTCTGGAAACACCATATATTTT. Translating it yields CASGPASGNTIYF.

CDR3 in DNA: TGTGCCATCAGTGGTTCGCAGGGGAGCCAAGAGACCCAGTACTTC. Translation: CAISGSQGSQETQYF. The V call is TRBV10-3, the J call TRBJ2-5; tentative D call: TRBD1 (6 bases). The V and J ends lost 4 bases and 1 base respectively, with 13 bases between them. Germline assignment: CDR1 ENHRY and CDR2 SYGVKD. The CDR3 sequence is 15 residues long.

The gene calls are TRBV2 and TRBJ1-2; TRBD1 is a possible D gene (5 bases). Trimming removed 1 base at V and 8 bases at J, with 5 bases between. CDR1 is SNHLY and CDR2 is FYNNEI in the germline V gene. The CDR3 consists of 11 residues. The CDR3 DNA reads TGTGCCAGCAGTGAAGGGGGCGGCTACACCTTC. The encoded protein is CASSEGGGYTF. Based on the CDR3 plus reference TRBV2 and TRBJ1-2, the full variable domain is EPEVTQTPSHQVTQMGQEVILRCVPISNHLYFYWYRQILGQKVEFLVSFYNNEISEKSEIFDDQFSVERPDGSNFTLKIRSTKLEDSAMYFCASSEGGGYTFGSGTRLTVV.

The chain combines TRBV5-6 with TRBJ1-1; 7 bases are a match to TRBD1. V dropped 4 bases and J dropped 8; count of bases not matched to a gene: 8. The germline gives CDR1 SGHDT, CDR2 YYEEEE. The CDR3 spans 13 residues. The CDR3 coding sequence is TGTGCCAGCAGCCGTAACAGGGGATCAGAAGCTTTCTTT. Encoded protein: CASSRNRGSEAFF.

The rearrangement joins TRBV21-1 to TRBJ1-1; no check of the table's D call, TRBD1, against the DNA was made. TRBV21-1 is shown as a pseudogene. The CDR3 length is 18 residues. CDR3 amino acids: CASNLRGTENSPNTEAFF. The CDR3 DNA reads TGTGCCAGCAACCTCAGGGGGACGGAGAATTCCCCGAACACTGAAGCTTTCTTT.

This clone was recorded a few times. V is TRBV6-4 and J is TRBJ2-1; D may be TRBD1 (6 bases). V lost 2 bases, J lost 7 bases, and 15 bases lay in between. The CDR3 loop spans 15 amino acids. Germline CDR1 reads MRHNA; CDR2 reads SNTAGT. CDR3 loop: CASSDRAGVGNEQFF. The CDR3, as DNA: TGTGCCAGCAGTGACAGGGCAGGGGTAGGGAATGAGCAGTTCTTC.

V and J are TRBV9 and TRBJ2-6, with 7 bases that match TRBD1. V gave up 0 bases and J gave up 1 base; unmatched junction bases: 1. In germline, CDR1 is SGDLS, CDR2 YYNGEE. The CDR3 runs 16 residues. In DNA, the CDR3 is TGTGCCAGCAGCGTAGGACAGGGTTCTGGGGCCAACGTCCTGACTTTC. Protein sequence: CASSVGQGSGANVLTF.

The chain links TRBV5-1 to TRBJ2-2; D is possibly TRBD2 (6 bases). The V end was cut by 6 bases, the J end by 1 base, with 10 bases between. Per the germline V gene, CDR1 is SGHRS and CDR2 is YFSETQ. This CDR3 has 14 amino acids. CDR3 sequence reads: CASNQAGNTGELFF. DNA of the CDR3: TGCGCCAGCAATCAAGCGGGGAACACCGGGGAGCTGTTTTTT.

The chain links TRBV15 to TRBJ2-2, with 9 bases identical to TRBD1. Germline V CDR1 and CDR2: LNHNV, YYDKDF (reference sequence). This CDR3 comprises 15 residues. Germline trimming cut 1 base from V and 3 bases from J; bases unmatched to any gene: 0. The CDR3 nucleotides are TGTGCCACCAGCAGAGGGACAGGGGACACCGGGGAGCTGTTTTTT. Translation: CATSRGTGDTGELFF. The full variable domain, its missing parts supplied by reference TRBV15 and TRBJ2-2, is DAMVIQNPRYQVTQFGKPVTLSCSQTLNHNVMYWYQQKSSQAPKLLFHYYDKDFNNEADTPDNFQSRRPNTSFCFLDIRSPGLGDTAMYLCATSRGTGDTGELFFGEGSRLTVL.

This chain uses TRBV27 with TRBJ2-2; D ambiguous. The CDR3 is 14 residues long. The V gene lost 3 bases and the J gene lost 3 bases, with 8 bases spanning the gap. Per the germline V gene, CDR1 is MNHEY and CDR2 is SMNVEV (reference sequence). In nucleotides, the CDR3 is TGTGCCAGCAGTTTTGGTTCGGACACCGGGGAGCTGTTTTTT. Its translation is CASSFGSDTGELFF.

The chain couples TRBV10-1 to TRBJ2-1, with a weak D call TRBD2 (5 bases). Germline V gene lookup returns CDR1 WNHNN and CDR2 SYGVQD (reference sequence). The V end lost 8 bases, the J end lost 7 bases, and 15 bases lay between the germline ends. CDR3 length: 13 residues. CDR3 coding DNA: TGCGCCAGCGCTACCGGGATGTGGAATGAGCAGTTCTTC. Translating it yields CASATGMWNEQFF.

This clone was seen just once. V gene TRBV4-3 combines with J gene TRBJ2-7; 10 bases agree with TRBD2. The length of the CDR3 is 17 residues. Losses at the gene ends were 0 bases for V and 3 bases for J; bases not matched to a gene: 8. Germline assignment: CDR1 LGHNA and CDR2 YSLEER. The CDR3 region is CASSQDSPASGSYEQYF. CDR3 DNA sequence: TGCGCCAGCAGCCAAGATAGTCCGGCTAGCGGGAGCTACGAGCAGTACTTC.

CDR3 protein: CASSLGGAGNTIYF. DNA of the CDR3: TGTGCCAGCAGCTTAGGGGGGGCGGGAAACACCATATATTTT. The chain links TRBV7-2 to TRBJ1-3, with D possibly TRBD1 on 6 matching bases. This CDR3 spans 14 amino acids. CDR1 SGHTA and CDR2 FQGNSA come from the germline V gene. With 1 base removed from V and 4 bases from J, the gap between germline ends came to 8 bases.

CDR3 in amino acids: CASSWDFYNEQFF. In DNA form, the CDR3 reads TGTGCCAGCAGTTGGGACTTCTACAATGAGCAGTTCTTC. The rearrangement links TRBV6-5 to TRBJ2-1, with a tentative D call TRBD2 (6 bases). The germline gives CDR1 MNHEY, CDR2 SVGAGI. CDR3 length: 13 residues. V lost 4 bases and J lost 3, with 7 bases in between.